A few counts support the clone carrying this TCR beta chain. Its antigen is still unknown. The CDR3 regions of TCR beta were amplified from RNA transcripts. TCR CDR3 regions were first amplified by RT-PCR with HTBI primers. From the multiplex PCR reads, TCRdb called clonotypes with MiXCR, one entry per CDR3 protein. Here the sample spans about 380,000 distinct CDR3 sequences, about 18% being singletons. This record comes from a study of T cells in Graves' hyperthyroidism and ophthalmopathy. At the level of the study: The blood sample was taken at first diagnosis, before treatment began. Study results and limitations: From stable hyperthyroidism, ophthalmopathy was separated by a 13 V-J model.

A patient was excluded if there was uncontrolled infection, other autoimmune disease, pregnancy or lactation. Sequencing was carried out using blood. This TCR was recovered from a man between 18 and 29 years old with Graves' ophthalmopathy.

CDR3 protein: CASSYSGTEGYEQYF. CDR3 coding DNA: TGTGCCAGCAGTTACTCCGGGACGGAGGGTTACGAGCAGTACTTC. V and J are TRBV6-5 and TRBJ2-7; maybe TRBD2 (6 bases). Germline V gives CDR1 MNHEY, CDR2 SVGAGI. CDR3 length equals 15 residues. V was clipped by 0 bases and J by 4 bases, with 13 bases between them.